The entry that follows covers one T cell receptor (beta chain) sequence. Its antigen is not identified. The data are from a study of CD8+CD57+ T cells in acquired aplastic anemia. Across the whole study: When averaged, DNA from sorted CD4+ and CD8+ cells came to about 3 ug.

Genomic DNA, serving as template, underwent TCR beta VDJ and CDR3 profiling. Via MiXCR, TCRdb re-called the reads, giving one row per CDR3 protein. The table includes some 280,000 distinct CDR3 sequences, 55% to 65% detected once. The length of the CDR3 is 16 residues. V lost 5 bases to trimming and J lost 10 bases; unmatched junction nucleotides: 17. Germline values: CDR1 SGHTA, CDR2 FQGNSA. Whole-study results and caveats: The study identified roughly 29 CD8+ CDR3 sequences shared by patients and controls. Controls did not differ significantly from patients in CD8+ Simpson's diversity.

Material: sorted CD4+, CD8+, or CD8+CD57+ T cells (not recorded which) from PBMCs. This TCR was sampled from a human donor with severe aplastic anemia or a healthy control (not recorded which). The J gene is TRBJ2-1, the V gene TRBV7-2; 7 bases line up with TRBD1. The CDR3, as DNA: TGTGCCAGCAGCGGAACCGGGACAGTGAACACTGAGGAGCAGTTCTTC. This sequence encodes CASSGTGTVNTEEQFF.